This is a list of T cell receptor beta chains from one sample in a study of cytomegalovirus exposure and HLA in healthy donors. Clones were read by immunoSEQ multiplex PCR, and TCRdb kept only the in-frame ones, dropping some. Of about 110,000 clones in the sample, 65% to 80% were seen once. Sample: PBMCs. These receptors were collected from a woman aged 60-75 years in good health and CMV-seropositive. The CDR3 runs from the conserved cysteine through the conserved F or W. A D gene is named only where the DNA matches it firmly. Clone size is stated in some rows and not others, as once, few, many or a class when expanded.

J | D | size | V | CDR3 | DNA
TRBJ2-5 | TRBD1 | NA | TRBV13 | CASRQGVSNLETQYF | TGTGCCAGCAGGCAGGGGGTTAGCAATTTAGAGACCCAGTACTTC
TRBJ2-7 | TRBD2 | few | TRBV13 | CASSSTAAGGRYEQYF | TGTGCCAGCAGCTCCACCGCGGCGGGAGGTCGCTACGAGCAGTACTTC
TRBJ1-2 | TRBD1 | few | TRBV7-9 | CASSLSGQGRVTF | TGTGCCAGCAGCTTATCGGGACAGGGGAGGGTCACCTTC
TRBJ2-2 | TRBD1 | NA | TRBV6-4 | CASSPGTGDTGELFF | TGTGCCAGCAGCCCTGGGACAGGGGACACCGGGGAGCTGTTTTTT
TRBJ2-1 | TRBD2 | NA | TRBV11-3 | CASSLDAPSGKAEQFF | TGTGCCAGCAGCTTAGATGCGCCCAGCGGGAAAGCTGAGCAGTTCTTC
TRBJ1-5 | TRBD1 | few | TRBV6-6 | CASSYGGGAGQPQHF | TGTGCCAGCAGTTATGGAGGGGGCGCCGGGCAGCCCCAGCATTTT
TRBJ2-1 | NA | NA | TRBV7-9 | CASSLGREYNEQFF | TGTGCCAGCAGCTTAGGGCGGGAATACAATGAGCAGTTCTTC
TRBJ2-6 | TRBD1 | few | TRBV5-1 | CASSLDYYPTGGGVFAGANVLTF | TGCGCCAGCAGCTTGGACTATTACCCGACAGGGGGCGGGGTGTTTGCCGGGGCCAACGTCCTGACTTTC
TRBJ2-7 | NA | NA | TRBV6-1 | CASSESVRVPYEQYF | TGTGCCAGCAGTGAATCGGTCAGGGTCCCCTACGAGCAGTACTTC
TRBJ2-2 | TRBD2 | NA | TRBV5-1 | CASSSPSGRVKRTGELFF | TGCGCCAGCAGCTCCCCTAGCGGGAGAGTAAAAAGGACCGGGGAGCTGTTTTTT
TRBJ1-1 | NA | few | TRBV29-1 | CSGEGLVSGTEAFF | TGCAGCGGGGAGGGACTCGTTTCGGGTACTGAAGCTTTCTTT
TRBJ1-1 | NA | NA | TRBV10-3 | CAISEGGFRTEAFF | TGTGCCATCAGTGAAGGAGGGTTTCGCACTGAAGCTTTCTTT
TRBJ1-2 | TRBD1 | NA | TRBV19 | CASSTRQGAWGYTF | TGTGCCAGTAGTACGCGACAGGGGGCTTGGGGCTACACCTTC
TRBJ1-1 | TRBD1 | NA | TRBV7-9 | CSSETGIEAFF | TGTTCCAGCGAGACAGGGATAGAAGCTTTCTTT
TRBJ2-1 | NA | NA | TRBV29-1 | CSDIQGHNEQFF | TGCAGCGATATACAGGGCCACAATGAGCAGTTCTTC
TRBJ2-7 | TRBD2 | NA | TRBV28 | CASSGSVAGEIYEQYF | TGTGCCAGCAGCGGCTCGGTAGCGGGAGAAATCTACGAGCAGTACTTC
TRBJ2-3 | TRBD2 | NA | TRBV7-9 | CASSLGTSRTRLDTQYF | TGTGCCAGCAGCTTAGGGACTAGTCGGACTAGGTTGGATACGCAGTATTTT
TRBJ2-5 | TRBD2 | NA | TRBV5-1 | CASSLDPAGEEETQYF | TGCGCCAGCAGCTTGGATCCAGCGGGGGAAGAAGAGACCCAGTACTTC
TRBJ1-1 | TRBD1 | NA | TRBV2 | CASRPRQGMNTEAFF | TGTGCCAGCAGGCCGAGACAGGGGATGAACACTGAAGCTTTCTTT
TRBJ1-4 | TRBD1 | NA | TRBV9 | CASSVPGGNEKLFF | TGTGCCAGCAGCGTCCCAGGGGGTAATGAAAAACTGTTTTTT
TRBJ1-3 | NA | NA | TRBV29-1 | CSVVFSSGNTIYF | TGCAGCGTTGTGTTCAGCTCTGGAAACACCATATATTTT
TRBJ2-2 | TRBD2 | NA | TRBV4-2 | CASSPDDARAGGSHTGELFF | TGTGCCAGCAGCCCCGATGACGCGAGGGCGGGAGGGTCGCACACCGGGGAGCTGTTTTTT
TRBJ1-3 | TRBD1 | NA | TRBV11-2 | CASSPDRAGNTIYF | TGTGCCAGCAGCCCCGACAGGGCTGGAAACACCATATATTTT
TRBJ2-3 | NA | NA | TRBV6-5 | CASSYPGTDTQYF | TGTGCCAGCAGTTACCCAGGCACAGATACGCAGTATTTT
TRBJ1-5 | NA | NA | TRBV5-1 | CASSLGPAGTRQPQHF | TGCGCCAGCAGCTTAGGACCTGCAGGGACTCGGCAGCCCCAGCATTTT
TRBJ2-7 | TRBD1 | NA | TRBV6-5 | CASSLGTVSSYEQYF | TGTGCCAGCAGCCTCGGGACAGTCAGCTCCTACGAGCAGTACTTC
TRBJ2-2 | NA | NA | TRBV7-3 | CASSLFSLLSARWSRELFF | TGTGCCAGCAGCTTATTTAGCCTTTTGTCTGCGCGTTGGTCGCGGGAGCTGTTTTTT
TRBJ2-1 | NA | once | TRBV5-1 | CASSFRGSYNEQFF | TGCGCCAGCAGCTTTAGGGGCTCCTACAATGAGCAGTTCTTC
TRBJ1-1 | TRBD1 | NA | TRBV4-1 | CASSHHRDRGLRNTEAFF | TGCGCCAGCAGCCACCACCGGGACAGGGGGCTGAGGAACACTGAAGCTTTCTTT
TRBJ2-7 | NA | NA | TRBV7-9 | CASSFYRLSDYEQYF | TGTGCCAGCAGCTTCTACCGACTCAGTGACTACGAGCAGTACTTC
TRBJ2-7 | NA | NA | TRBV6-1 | CASTPFAMGSSEQHF | NA
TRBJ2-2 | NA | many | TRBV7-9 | CASSRQITGELFF | TGTGCCAGCAGCCGACAGATCACCGGGGAGCTGTTTTTT
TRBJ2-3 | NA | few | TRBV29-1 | CSAPWTLSTDTQYF | TGCAGCGCCCCATGGACTCTAAGCACAGATACGCAGTATTTT
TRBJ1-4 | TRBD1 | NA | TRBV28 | CASTGPTGAGEKLFF | TGTGCCAGCACAGGACCGACAGGGGCAGGGGAAAAACTGTTTTTT
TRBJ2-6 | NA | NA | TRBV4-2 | CASSRTFLTISGVLSGANVLTF | TGTGCCAGCAGCCGCACCTTCCTTACCATCTCGGGGGTTCTCTCTGGGGCCAACGTCCTGACTTTC
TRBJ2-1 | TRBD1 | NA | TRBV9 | CASSVGDRDNEQFF | TGTGCCAGCAGCGTGGGGGACAGGGATAATGAGCAGTTCTTC
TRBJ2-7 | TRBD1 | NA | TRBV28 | CASSPTRDRVTYEQYF | TGTGCCAGCAGCCCTACAAGGGACAGGGTAACCTACGAGCAGTACTTC
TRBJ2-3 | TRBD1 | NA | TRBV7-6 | CASSPGQGDYTDTQYF | TGTGCCAGCAGCCCCGGACAGGGAGACTACACAGATACGCAGTATTTT
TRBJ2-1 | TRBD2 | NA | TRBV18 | CASSLTSGSSYNEQFF | TGTGCCAGCTCACTCACTAGCGGGAGTTCCTACAATGAGCAGTTCTTC
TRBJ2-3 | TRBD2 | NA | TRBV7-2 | CASSLVGSAGGLDTQYF | TGTGCCAGCAGCTTAGTCGGCTCAGCGGGAGGGTTAGATACGCAGTATTTT
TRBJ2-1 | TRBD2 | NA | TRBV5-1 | CASSQGLAGDEQFF | TGCGCCAGCAGCCAAGGACTAGCGGGAGATGAGCAGTTCTTC